Listed below are T cell receptor beta chains from one sample, sequenced in a study of blood T cell repertoires in COVID-19. Assay used: immunoSEQ multiplex PCR; TCRdb lists only in-frame clones, some missing. The sample has 300,000 to 400,000 clones, approximately 91% seen once. Sequenced material: PBMCs or T cells enriched from blood (not recorded which). These receptors were taken from a woman aged 25 to 45 who had been exposed to COVID-19. CDR3s include the opening cysteine and the closing phenylalanine or tryptophan. The D gene is left open where the match is weak. Expanded clones get a size class; other rows say once, few or many, or leave the size out.

TRBV5-4	TRBJ2-1	NA	NA	TGTGCCAGCAGCTTGGACTACCACCCGAACAATGAGCAGTTCTTC	CASSLDYHPNNEQFF
TRBV18	TRBJ1-2	NA	NA	TGTGCCAGCTCACGAGCCAAATACTATGGCTACACCTTC	CASSRAKYYGYTF
TRBV5-4	TRBJ1-2	NA	NA	TGTGCCAGCAGCTCAGGGTATGGCTACACCTTC	CASSSGYGYTF
TRBV14	TRBJ2-1	TRBD2	NA	TGTGCCAGCAGCCAAGATCGGCGCGGGGGGGGCCCCTACAATGAGCAGTTCTTC	CASSQDRRGGGPYNEQFF
TRBV11-1	TRBJ2-3	TRBD1	once	TGTGCCAGCAGCCCCAGGGGGCTGCGGGGAGATACGCAGTATTTT	CASSPRGLRGDTQYF
TRBV6-1	TRBJ1-1	NA	NA	TGTGCCAGCAGTGAATTGGGGCCGTCGGGCACTGAAGCTTTCTTT	CASSELGPSGTEAFF
TRBV10-3	TRBJ2-3	TRBD2	NA	TGTGCCTCCCGGGGGGGGGCAGATACGCAGTATTTT	CASRGGADTQYF
TRBV28	TRBJ1-5	NA	NA	TGTGCCAGCAGTTCAGACTCGACAGTCTATAGCAATCAGCCCCAGCATTTT	CASSSDSTVYSNQPQHF
TRBV27	TRBJ1-5	NA	NA	TGTGCCAGCAGTTCTAGGAGGGGACTCAATCAGCCCCAGCATTTT	CASSSRRGLNQPQHF
TRBV2	TRBJ2-3	NA	NA	TGTGCCAGCAGGGACCTAGCGAGGGGCACAGATACGCAGTATTTT	CASRDLARGTDTQYF
TRBV14	TRBJ2-7	NA	NA	TGTGCCAGCAGCGCCCCAGGATACGAGCAGTACTTC	CASSAPGYEQYF
TRBV3-1/TRBV3-2	TRBJ1-1	NA	NA	TGTGCCAGCAGCCAAGATAATGGGGGGGGGCGCCAAGCTTTCTTT	CASSQDNGGGRQAFF